This T cell receptor (beta chain) came from a study of shared clonotypes between healthy human individuals. With respect to this clone: The same CDR3 also results from other DNA sequences found in this sample.

Clones were sequenced by immunoSEQ multiplex PCR, and TCRdb holds only the in-frame ones, with some missing. The repertoire holds over a million clones, with about 96% as singletons. The CDR3 spans 15 residues. The V and J ends lost 0 bases and 2 bases respectively, with 9 bases between them. CDR1 is SGDLS and CDR2 is YYNGEE in the germline V gene. Sequenced sample: naive CD4+ T cells sorted from blood. The subset here: CD45RA+ positively selected. V is TRBV9 and J is TRBJ1-5, with D unclear. The TCR originated in a man younger than 45 in good health. CDR3 sequence: CASSVGGSGNQPQHF. The CDR3 DNA sequence: TGTGCCAGCAGCGTAGGAGGGTCCGGCAATCAGCCCCAGCATTTT.